A single T cell receptor beta chain is shown here with its context. The data originate from a study of blood T cell repertoires in COVID-19. About the research overall: T cells, B-cell-depleted T cells, or PBMCs supplied cDNA or gDNA.

Trimming removed 2 bases at V and 6 bases at J, with 15 bases between. CDR3 length: 15 residues. Per the germline V gene, CDR1 is SGHDT and CDR2 is YYEEEE. Clones were read by immunoSEQ multiplex PCR, and TCRdb kept only the in-frame ones, dropping some. Seen here are about 150,000 clones, 75% to 90% observed once, and the top ten hold 3% to 3.5%. The sample consisted of peripheral blood. The chain is built from TRBV5-6 and TRBJ1-5, with a weak D call TRBD1 (5 bases). The source is a woman aged 60-75 years with active COVID-19. This chain's CDR3 is CASSLGQGVSQPQHF. CDR3 nucleotides: TGTGCCAGCAGCTTAGGTCAGGGTGTGAGTCAGCCCCAGCATTTT.